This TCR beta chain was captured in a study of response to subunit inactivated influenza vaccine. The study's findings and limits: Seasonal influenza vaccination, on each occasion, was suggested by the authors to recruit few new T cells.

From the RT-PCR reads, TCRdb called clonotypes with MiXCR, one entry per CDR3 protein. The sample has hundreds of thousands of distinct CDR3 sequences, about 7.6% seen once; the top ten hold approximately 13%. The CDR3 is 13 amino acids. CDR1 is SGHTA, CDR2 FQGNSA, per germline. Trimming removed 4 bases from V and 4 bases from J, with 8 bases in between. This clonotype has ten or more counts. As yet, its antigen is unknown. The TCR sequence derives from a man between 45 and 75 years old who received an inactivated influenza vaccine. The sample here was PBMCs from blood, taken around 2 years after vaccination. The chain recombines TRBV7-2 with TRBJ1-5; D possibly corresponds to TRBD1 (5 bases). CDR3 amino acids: CASSSGGNQPQHF. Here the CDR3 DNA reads TGTGCCAGCAGCTCCGGGGGGAATCAGCCCCAGCATTTT.